The rows below give T cell receptor beta chains drawn from one sample of a study of cytomegalovirus exposure and HLA in healthy donors. The data were produced by immunoSEQ multiplex PCR, yet TCRdb's version contains in-frame clones alone and is incomplete. There are around 110,000 clones in the sample; 70% to 80% occur only once, and 4% to 5.5% lies in the top ten. The sequenced sample was PBMCs. Every receptor here comes from a man aged 25 to 40 in good health and CMV-seropositive. Each CDR3 is given with its conserved first and last residue. Fields, in order: V gene, J gene, CDR3 protein.

v_gene: TRBV30; j_gene: TRBJ1-5; CDR3aa: CAWSEGSGQPQHF
v_gene: TRBV10-3; j_gene: TRBJ2-7; CDR3aa: CAISETVSYEQYF
v_gene: TRBV2; j_gene: TRBJ2-1; CDR3aa: CASSDSGGLHEQFF
v_gene: TRBV6-5; j_gene: TRBJ1-2; CDR3aa: CASSGGTGKNYGYTF
v_gene: TRBV4-1; j_gene: TRBJ1-2; CDR3aa: CASSQTTGTGEGYTF
v_gene: TRBV7-2; j_gene: TRBJ2-7; CDR3aa: CASSLAGTGIYEQYF
v_gene: TRBV28; j_gene: TRBJ2-7; CDR3aa: CASSLSARYEQYF
v_gene: TRBV5-4; j_gene: TRBJ1-1; CDR3aa: CASSVIQGAGTEAFF
v_gene: TRBV6-6; j_gene: TRBJ1-2; CDR3aa: CASSSFTGDGYTF
v_gene: TRBV28; j_gene: TRBJ2-7; CDR3aa: CASTLGKGQGYEQYF
v_gene: TRBV6-6; j_gene: TRBJ1-1; CDR3aa: CASTSRGLTEAFF
v_gene: TRBV5-6; j_gene: TRBJ2-3; CDR3aa: CASSLGLARNTQYF
v_gene: TRBV19; j_gene: TRBJ1-1; CDR3aa: CASSIGQGISTEAFF
v_gene: TRBV9; j_gene: TRBJ2-2; CDR3aa: CASSFSQGSGELFF
v_gene: TRBV6-5; j_gene: TRBJ1-2; CDR3aa: CASSPTGGSYTF
v_gene: TRBV7-9; j_gene: TRBJ2-7; CDR3aa: CASSLGSGQYF
v_gene: TRBV2; j_gene: TRBJ1-5; CDR3aa: CASDRGWDQPQHF
v_gene: TRBV4-1; j_gene: TRBJ2-7; CDR3aa: CASSRGQGVSYEQYF
v_gene: TRBV27; j_gene: TRBJ1-5; CDR3aa: CASSWRGGDPQHF
v_gene: TRBV9; j_gene: TRBJ2-1; CDR3aa: CASSVKAGGVYNEQFF
v_gene: TRBV2; j_gene: TRBJ1-6; CDR3aa: CASTLDRGGDNSPLHF
v_gene: TRBV11-2; j_gene: TRBJ1-4; CDR3aa: CAAKGGREDEKLFF
v_gene: TRBV4-3; j_gene: TRBJ2-3; CDR3aa: CASSQAAGGSTDTQYF
v_gene: TRBV28; j_gene: TRBJ2-2; CDR3aa: CASSIGGGTGELFF
v_gene: TRBV5-1; j_gene: TRBJ2-5; CDR3aa: CASSSETERPCLYF
v_gene: TRBV6-4; j_gene: TRBJ2-3; CDR3aa: CASSASGSPDTQYF
v_gene: TRBV9; j_gene: TRBJ2-2; CDR3aa: CASSVGAGDTGELFF
v_gene: TRBV5-4; j_gene: TRBJ1-5; CDR3aa: CASSLDSHQPQHF
v_gene: TRBV29-1; j_gene: TRBJ1-1; CDR3aa: CSASLTGTGGIFF
v_gene: TRBV4-1; j_gene: TRBJ1-1; CDR3aa: CASSHFIRDIGKNTEAFF
v_gene: TRBV5-4; j_gene: TRBJ2-7; CDR3aa: CASSHDRGRYEQYF
v_gene: TRBV28; j_gene: TRBJ1-5; CDR3aa: CASSESTGGNQPQHF
v_gene: TRBV4-3; j_gene: TRBJ2-3; CDR3aa: CASSQATGLVGDTQYF
v_gene: TRBV6-5; j_gene: TRBJ1-2; CDR3aa: CASSYQGYGYTF
v_gene: TRBV14; j_gene: TRBJ2-7; CDR3aa: CASSQQDSSYEQYF
v_gene: TRBV9; j_gene: TRBJ1-2; CDR3aa: CASSRGQGVIYGYTF
v_gene: TRBV29-1; j_gene: TRBJ2-1; CDR3aa: CSVDLGWTSVNNEQFF
v_gene: TRBV5-1; j_gene: TRBJ2-7; CDR3aa: CASSLKVAGDLLDEQYF
v_gene: TRBV5-1; j_gene: TRBJ2-1; CDR3aa: CASSASTGAYNEQFF
v_gene: TRBV11-2; j_gene: TRBJ1-4; CDR3aa: CASSLGRGLNEKLFF
v_gene: TRBV27; j_gene: TRBJ2-2; CDR3aa: CASGLGARTGELFF
v_gene: TRBV4-3; j_gene: TRBJ2-7; CDR3aa: CASSQGTSFYEQYF
v_gene: TRBV29-1; j_gene: TRBJ2-1; CDR3aa: CSVEDLDSSSYNEQFF
v_gene: TRBV11-2; j_gene: TRBJ2-7; CDR3aa: CASSPERTGDTYEQYF
v_gene: TRBV30; j_gene: TRBJ2-6; CDR3aa: CAWSSPSGANVLTF
v_gene: TRBV5-6; j_gene: TRBJ2-2; CDR3aa: CASSSLAGEIYNTGELFF
v_gene: TRBV6-5; j_gene: TRBJ2-7; CDR3aa: CASSSIAGTGGYEQYF
v_gene: TRBV10-3; j_gene: TRBJ2-7; CDR3aa: CAISGLQGGEQYF